Listed here is a single TCR beta chain. Assay used: immunoSEQ multiplex PCR; TCRdb lists only in-frame clones, some missing. The sample records around 130,000 clones, around 93% being singletons. The CDR3 extends over 14 amino acids. Trimming removed 4 bases from V and 7 bases from J, with 16 bases in between. CDR1 is MGHRA and CDR2 is YSYEKL in the germline V gene. This entry is derived from a study of control samples from healthy donors and cancer patients. Source material: blood. This chain connects TRBV4-1 to TRBJ2-5, with D possibly called TRBD1 or TRBD2 (5 bases each). This receptor was taken from a young man in good health. CDR3 nucleotides: TGCGCCAGCAGCCTCGGGACCATACCGGGGACCCAGTACTTC. Its protein product is CASSLGTIPGTQYF.